The T cell receptor (beta chain) described here comes from a study of OX40 agonist ivuxolimab in advanced cancers. Study information: It was permissible to have had prior anti-PD-1, anti-PD-L1 or anti-CTLA-4 therapy, and around 43% had some.

About this clone: What it recognizes is unknown.

Produced via immunoSEQ multiplex PCR; TCRdb's table is partial and in-frame only. The sample carries 65,000 to 85,000 clones, over 75% recorded once. Germline CDR1 reads SGHDT; CDR2 reads YYEEEE. V lost 1 base to trimming and J lost 4 bases, with 15 bases between them. There are 16 residues in the CDR3. Notes on the study in general: Certain nonresponders likewise exhibited a low normalized T-cell clonal expansion. Averaging showed that CD8+ T cells had more expanded clones than CD4+ did.

Sequenced material: CD4+ or CD8+ T cells sorted from blood, taken in a trial of the OX40 agonist ivuxolimab. This TCR was sampled from an adult with an advanced solid tumor such as melanoma, head and neck, liver or kidney cancer. The V call is TRBV5-6, the J call TRBJ1-3; unclear D gene. The CDR3 DNA reads TGTGCCAGCAGCTTGTTCAGGACGTTAGTCGGAAACACCATATATTTT. This codes for CASSLFRTLVGNTIYF.